Sequencing of this T cell receptor (beta chain) was carried out in a study of sequential checkpoint blockade in melanoma. Study details: After both sequences, patients received maintenance nivolumab.

This clone is medium-sized (0.01 to 0.1%) by share. The CDR3 covers 14 residues. With V trimmed by 5 bases and J by 7 bases, 7 bases remained unmatched. CDR1 is SGHNT, CDR2 YENEEA, per germline. Described treatment: randomized to nivolumab then ipilimumab (arm A) or the reverse (arm B). Sequencing used immunoSEQ multiplex PCR; TCRdb keeps in-frame clones, though not all of them. The sample lists about 2,300 clones, 20% to 25% occurring once. The sequence derives from a human donor with melanoma. The chain combines TRBV11-3 with TRBJ1-4; 7 bases align to TRBD1. The input for sequencing was tumor tissue (inferred from file names), taken from a patient given nivolumab and ipilimumab in sequence. In DNA, the CDR3 is TGTGCCAGCAGCACCAGGGGGGTGTCTGAAAAACTGTTTTTT. As protein: CASSTRGVSEKLFF.